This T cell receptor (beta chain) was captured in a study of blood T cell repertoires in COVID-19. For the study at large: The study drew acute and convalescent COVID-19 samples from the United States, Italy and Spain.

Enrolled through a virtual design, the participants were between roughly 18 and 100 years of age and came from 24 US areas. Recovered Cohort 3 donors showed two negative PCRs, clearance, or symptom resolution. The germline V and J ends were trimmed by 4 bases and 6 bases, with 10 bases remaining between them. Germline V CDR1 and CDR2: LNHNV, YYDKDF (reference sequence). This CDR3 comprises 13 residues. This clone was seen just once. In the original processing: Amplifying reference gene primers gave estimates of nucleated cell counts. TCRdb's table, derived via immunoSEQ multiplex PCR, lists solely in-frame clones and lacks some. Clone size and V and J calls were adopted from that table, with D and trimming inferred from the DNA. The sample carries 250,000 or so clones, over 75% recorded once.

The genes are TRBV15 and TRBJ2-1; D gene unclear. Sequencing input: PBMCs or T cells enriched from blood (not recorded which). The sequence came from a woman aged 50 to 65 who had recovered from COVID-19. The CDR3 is CATSIVLFNEQFF. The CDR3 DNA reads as TGTGCCACCAGCATAGTACTATTCAATGAGCAGTTCTTC.